The 28 T cell receptor beta chains below all came from one sample that was sequenced in a study of blood T cell repertoires in COVID-19. The method was immunoSEQ multiplex PCR; TCRdb's version includes in-frame clones alone and lacks a portion of them. The sample has 200,000 to 300,000 clones; approximately 82% are singletons. Specimen: peripheral blood. The receptors were sampled from a man aged 35-49 years who had recovered from COVID-19.

This clone is a singleton in its sample. This chain joins TRBV6-2 or TRBV6-3 and TRBJ1-1; D uncertain. CDR3 size: 13 residues. Germline CDR1 is MNHEY and CDR2 is SVGEGT. V lost 5 bases and J 0 bases, leaving 7 bases between the germline ends. DNA for the CDR3: TGTGCCAGCAGTGCTGGCATGAACACTGAAGCTTTCTTT. Protein product: CASSAGMNTEAFF.

The chain is built from TRBV18 and TRBJ2-7, with D perhaps TRBD2 (6 bases). Trimming stripped 2 bases from V and 2 bases from J, with 16 bases between. The CDR3 totals 16 residues. Germline V lookup: CDR1 KGHSH, CDR2 LQKENI. CDR3 sequence (DNA): TGTGCCAGCTCACCAGGGGGGACGGAGAAAACCTACGAGCAGTACTTC. Protein: CASSPGGTEKTYEQYF.

This clone was counted a single time. The V and J genes are TRBV18 and TRBJ1-4; 9 nucleotides line up with TRBD1. Losses at the gene ends were 0 bases for V and 8 bases for J; bases not matched to a gene: 4. Germline values: CDR1 KGHSH, CDR2 LQKENI. The CDR3 consists of 15 residues. The CDR3 DNA sequence: TGTGCCAGCTCACCACCGGGACAGGGTGGCGAAAAACTGTTTTTT. It codes for CASSPPGQGGEKLFF.

The chain has TRBV4-1 and TRBJ1-5; D unclear. V lost 0 bases and J 0 bases, leaving 12 bases between the germline ends. The CDR3 extends over 17 amino acids. Germline CDR1 MGHRA, CDR2 YSYEKL. The CDR3 DNA sequence: TGCGCCAGCAGCCAAGATTACGCGGTGTATAGCAATCAGCCCCAGCATTTT. Amino acid sequence: CASSQDYAVYSNQPQHF.

The chain has TRBV19 and TRBJ1-5; 7 bases match TRBD1. The CDR3 runs 13 residues. Germline values: CDR1 LNHDA, CDR2 SQIVND (reference sequence). The V segment lost 4 bases and the J segment 6 bases; nucleotides outside the gene matches: 3. The CDR3 DNA follows: TGTGCCAGTAGTAAGACAGGGATTCAGCCCCAGCATTTT. As protein: CASSKTGIQPQHF.

The gene calls are TRBV27 and TRBJ2-1; D ambiguous. The germline V and J ends were trimmed by 5 bases and 8 bases, with 16 bases remaining between them. This CDR3 contains 14 residues. The germline CDR1 and CDR2 sequences are MNHEY and SMNVEV (reference sequence). Here the CDR3 DNA reads TGTGCCAGCAGTAACCGGCACAATGGAGATGAGCAGTTCTTC. Protein sequence: CASSNRHNGDEQFF.

This clone appeared a single time. The CDR3 sequence: CASSRGRGIQYF. CDR3 DNA: TGTGCCAGCAGCCGAGGAAGGGGCATTCAGTACTTC. The chain couples TRBV11-3 to TRBJ2-4; a possible D gene is TRBD1 (5 bases). Germline-derived CDR1 and CDR2 are SGHNT and YENEEA. Trimming cost V 5 bases and J 9 bases, with 11 bases left between them. This CDR3 contains 12 residues.

The chain couples TRBV7-9 to TRBJ2-3, with 9 bases that match TRBD2. The V gene's germline CDR1 is SEHNR and CDR2 FQNEAQ (reference sequence). CDR3 length: 16 amino acids. V trimming: 5 bases; J trimming: 8 bases; junction bases outside the gene matches: 14. The CDR3, as DNA: TGTGCCAGCAGCCTGACCGGGACTAGCTTGAGGGTTACGCAGTATTTT. This translates into CASSLTGTSLRVTQYF.

The chain uses TRBV15 and TRBJ1-2; 9 bases align to TRBD1. CDR3 length: 16 residues. Germline V gene lookup returns CDR1 LNHNV and CDR2 YYDKDF (reference sequence). The V gene end was trimmed by 1 base and the J gene end by 2 bases; junction bases not matched to a gene: 5. The CDR3 coding sequence is TGTGCCACCAGCAGAGTGACAGGGGGAGTGAACTATGGCTACACCTTC. It translates to CATSRVTGGVNYGYTF.

The J gene is TRBJ2-1, the V gene TRBV2; the D is unclear. V lost 4 bases to trimming and J lost 3 bases, with 13 bases between them. The CDR3 contains 15 residues. Germline V gene lookup returns CDR1 SNHLY and CDR2 FYNNEI. The CDR3 here is CASSVERYSYNEQFF. CDR3 nucleotide sequence: TGTGCCAGCAGTGTAGAACGGTACAGCTACAATGAGCAGTTCTTC.

In its sample, this clone was seen a few times. The chain couples TRBV9 to TRBJ2-1; 9 positions agree with TRBD2. The CDR3 runs 15 residues. The germline gives CDR1 SGDLS, CDR2 YYNGEE. J was trimmed by 2 bases and V by 3 bases; bases with no gene match: 3. CDR3 DNA: TGTGCCAGCAGCGGACTAGCGGTGCCCTACAATGAGCAGTTCTTC. Translating it yields CASSGLAVPYNEQFF.

The chain is built from TRBV4-3 and TRBJ2-4; D is perhaps TRBD2 (6 bases). The germline CDR1 and CDR2 sequences are LGHNA and YSLEER. The CDR3 is 13 residues long. Trimming cost V 0 bases and J 11 bases, with 11 bases left between them. The CDR3 here is CASSQERSGVQYF. In nucleotides, the CDR3 is TGCGCCAGCAGCCAAGAGAGGTCGGGGGTTCAGTACTTC.

V and J are TRBV7-6 and TRBJ2-1, with 9 bases lining up with TRBD1. The V gene end was trimmed by 5 bases and the J gene end by 4 bases; junction bases not matched to a gene: 9. The CDR3 consists of 16 residues. Germline CDR1 is SGHVS and CDR2 is FNYEAQ. The chain's CDR3 is CASSPAPGQGYNEQFF. Here the CDR3 DNA reads TGTGCCAGCAGCCCGGCACCGGGACAGGGATACAATGAGCAGTTCTTC.

This clone was observed once. J is TRBJ2-3 and V is TRBV5-1, with D possibly TRBD2 on 6 matching bases. CDR3 length equals 16 residues. The V gene's germline CDR1 is SGHRS and CDR2 YFSETQ. V was pared by 2 bases and J by 4 bases, with 17 bases between. The chain's CDR3 is CASSFGTAWAADTQYF. In DNA form, the CDR3 reads TGCGCCAGCAGCTTTGGGACTGCATGGGCCGCAGATACGCAGTATTTT.

The sample holds one count of this clone. The rearrangement uses TRBV5-6 and TRBJ1-4; tentatively, D is TRBD1 (5 bases). Per the germline V gene, CDR1 is SGHDT and CDR2 is YYEEEE. Trimming took off 2 bases at V and 4 bases at J, with 12 bases between the two ends. The CDR3 length is 15 residues. CDR3 sequence reads: CASSFYQGLNEKLFF. DNA of the CDR3: TGTGCCAGCAGCTTTTATCAGGGTCTTAATGAAAAACTGTTTTTT.

The rearrangement uses TRBV5-6 and TRBJ1-2, with D possibly being TRBD1 (6 bases). This CDR3 region has 12 residues. Germline V lookup: CDR1 SGHDT, CDR2 YYEEEE. V was trimmed by 2 bases and J by 11 bases, leaving 13 bases between them. For the CDR3, the DNA is TGTGCCAGCAGCTTTGACAGGTTGAGTTACACCTTC. Protein: CASSFDRLSYTF.

The chain couples TRBV20-1 to TRBJ2-4; D may be TRBD2 (5 bases). Trimming cost V 5 bases and J 9 bases, with 11 bases left between them. The length of the CDR3 is 11 residues. Germline-derived CDR1 and CDR2 are DFQATT and SNEGSKA (reference sequence). The CDR3 loop is CSAYLEGIQYF. In nucleotides, the CDR3 is TGCAGTGCTTATCTAGAGGGCATTCAGTACTTC.

V usage is TRBV6-5 and J usage is TRBJ2-7; D is uncertain. Germline-derived CDR1 and CDR2 are MNHEY and SVGAGI. Deletions cut 0 bases from V and 1 base from J, with 10 bases between. CDR3 length equals 15 residues. The CDR3 here is CASSYSSAVSYEQYF. The CDR3 DNA reads as TGTGCCAGCAGTTACTCTTCGGCGGTGTCCTACGAGCAGTACTTC.

This clone was detected once. This rearrangement joins TRBV11-3 to TRBJ2-1; 7 positions match TRBD2. Germline lookup yields CDR1 SGHNT and CDR2 YENEEA. The CDR3 contains 15 residues. After removal of 5 bases from V and 2 bases from J, the junction contained 6 bases not matched to a gene. The CDR3 nucleotides are TGTGCCAGCAGCGGTTGGGGGGGGACCTACAATGAGCAGTTCTTC. Translated, it gives CASSGWGGTYNEQFF.

This clone was seen a few times. The rearrangement uses TRBV18 and TRBJ2-7, with TRBD2 matching over 8 bases. This CDR3 comprises 14 residues. Trimming removed 2 bases from V and 4 bases from J; junction bases left unmatched: 4. Germline values: CDR1 KGHSH, CDR2 LQKENI. The CDR3 nucleotides are TGTGCCAGCTCACCAGATCTAGCGGGTTACGAGCAGTACTTC. Its protein is CASSPDLAGYEQYF.

V gene TRBV23-1 combines with J gene TRBJ2-2; 9 bases are shared with TRBD2. TRBV23-1 is assigned to the ORF class and has an uncertain function. This CDR3 is 15 amino acids long. V lost 8 bases to trimming and J lost 3 bases; unmatched junction nucleotides: 7. CDR3 protein: CASHSGSMYTGELFF. The DNA of the CDR3 is TGCGCCAGCCATAGCGGGAGCATGTACACCGGGGAGCTGTTTTTT.

The V and J genes are TRBV11-2 and TRBJ2-4; D may be TRBD2 (5 bases). In germline, CDR1 is SGHAT, CDR2 FQNNGV. This CDR3 region has 17 residues. V was pared by 5 bases and J by 0 bases, with 17 bases between. In DNA, the CDR3 is TGTGCCAGCAGCCTCCCATGGGAGAGATTAGCCAAAAACATTCAGTACTTC. It translates to CASSLPWERLAKNIQYF.

The V call is TRBV7-2, the J call TRBJ1-2, with D tentatively TRBD1 (6 bases). Germline loops: CDR1 SGHTA, CDR2 FQGNSA. V was cut by 10 bases and J by 8 bases, with 17 bases left in between. The CDR3 totals 12 residues. CDR3 in amino acids: CAIKGGAQGYTF. The CDR3 bases are TGTGCCATCAAGGGGGGGGCGCAGGGCTACACCTTC. Drawing the rest from reference TRBV7-2 and TRBJ1-2, the complete variable domain is GAGVSQSPSNKVTEKGKDVELRCDPISGHTALYWYRQSLGQGLEFLIYFQGNSAPDKSGLPSDRFSAERTGGSVSTLTIQRTQQEDSAVYLCAIKGGAQGYTFGSGTRLTVV.

This chain connects TRBV7-8 to TRBJ2-3, with a possible D match to TRBD1 (6 bases). Germline CDR1 is SGHVS and CDR2 is FQNEAQ. The V and J ends lost 2 bases and 0 bases respectively, with 12 bases between them. This CDR3 comprises 16 residues. This CDR3 is CASSLLGAGSTDTQYF. The CDR3 coding sequence is TGTGCCAGCAGCTTACTGGGGGCAGGGAGCACAGATACGCAGTATTTT.

The rearrangement links TRBV2 to TRBJ2-7; D might be TRBD1 (5 bases). V lost 8 bases and J lost 8, with 13 bases in between. CDR1 is SNHLY and CDR2 is FYNNEI in the germline V gene. The CDR3 loop spans 11 amino acids. CDR3 sequence reads: CASARRAKQYF. The CDR3 DNA sequence: TGTGCCAGCGCCCGCAGGGCGAAGCAGTACTTC.

The V and J genes are TRBV15 and TRBJ2-7; D is undetermined. The CDR3 spans 13 residues. Germline CDR1 LNHNV, CDR2 YYDKDF (reference sequence). V gave up 5 bases and J gave up 2 bases, with 10 bases separating them. CDR3 in amino acids: CATSPLTAYEQYF. In nucleotides, the CDR3 is TGTGCCACCAGCCCTCTAACAGCCTACGAGCAGTACTTC. The whole variable domain, remainder taken from reference TRBV15 and TRBJ2-7, is DAMVIQNPRYQVTQFGKPVTLSCSQTLNHNVMYWYQQKSSQAPKLLFHYYDKDFNNEADTPDNFQSRRPNTSFCFLDIRSPGLGDTAMYLCATSPLTAYEQYFGPGTRLTVT.

The chain links TRBV7-9 to TRBJ2-3; 7 bases align to TRBD2. J gave up 1 base and V 7 bases, and 11 bases lay outside the gene matches. This CDR3 region has 16 residues. Germline loops: CDR1 SEHNR, CDR2 FQNEAQ (reference sequence). CDR3 DNA: TGTGCCAGCAAAGACACCGTAGCGGGCCGCACAGATACGCAGTATTTT. Its translation is CASKDTVAGRTDTQYF.

This clone was picked up a small number of times. The V call is TRBV29-1, the J call TRBJ2-1, with a possible D match to TRBD2 (6 bases). Trimming shortened V by 0 bases and J by 15 bases, and 24 bases separated the two germline ends. Germline V lookup: CDR1 SQVTM, CDR2 ANQGSEA. The CDR3 totals 15 residues. The CDR3 reads CSVEDGISGVGGGFF. In DNA, the CDR3 is TGCAGCGTTGAAGATGGAATTAGCGGAGTGGGAGGAGGGTTCTTC.